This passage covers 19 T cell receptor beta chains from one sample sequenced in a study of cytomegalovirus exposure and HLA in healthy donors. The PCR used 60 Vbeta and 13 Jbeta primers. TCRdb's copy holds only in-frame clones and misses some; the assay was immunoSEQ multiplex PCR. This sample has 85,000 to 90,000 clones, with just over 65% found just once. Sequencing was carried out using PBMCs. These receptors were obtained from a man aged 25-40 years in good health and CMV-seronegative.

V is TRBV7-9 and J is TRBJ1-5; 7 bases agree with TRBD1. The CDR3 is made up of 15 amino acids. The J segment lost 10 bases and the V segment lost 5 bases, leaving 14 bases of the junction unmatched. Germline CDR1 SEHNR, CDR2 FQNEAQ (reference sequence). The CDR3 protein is CASSQGQSLVEPQHF. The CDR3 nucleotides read TGTGCCAGCAGCCAGGGACAGTCCCTTGTCGAACCCCAGCATTTT.

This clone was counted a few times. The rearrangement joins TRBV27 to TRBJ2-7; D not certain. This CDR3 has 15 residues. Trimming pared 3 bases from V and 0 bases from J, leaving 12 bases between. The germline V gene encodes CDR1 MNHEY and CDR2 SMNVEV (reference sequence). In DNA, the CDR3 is TGTGCCAGCAGTTTGCAGGCTCTGGGCTCCTACGAGCAGTACTTC. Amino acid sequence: CASSLQALGSYEQYF.

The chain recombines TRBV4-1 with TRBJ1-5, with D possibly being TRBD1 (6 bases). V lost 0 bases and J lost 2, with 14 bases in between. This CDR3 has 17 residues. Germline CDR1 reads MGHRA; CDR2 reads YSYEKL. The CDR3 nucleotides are TGCGCCAGCAGCCAAGATCCTTCCAGGGGTGGCAATCAGCCCCAGCATTTT. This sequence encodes CASSQDPSRGGNQPQHF.

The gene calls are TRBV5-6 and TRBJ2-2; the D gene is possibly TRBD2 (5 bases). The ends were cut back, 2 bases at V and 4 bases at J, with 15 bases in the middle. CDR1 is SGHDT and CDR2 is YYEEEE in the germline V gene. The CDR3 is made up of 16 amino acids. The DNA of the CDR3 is TGTGCCAGCAGCTTCGGCGGAGGTCCTGGCACCGGGGAGCTGTTTTTT. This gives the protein CASSFGGGPGTGELFF. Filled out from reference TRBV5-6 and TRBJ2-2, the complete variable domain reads DAGVTQSPTHLIKTRGQQVTLRCSPKSGHDTVSWYQQALGQGPQFIFQYYEEEERQRGNFPDRFSGHQFPNYSSELNVNALLLGDSALYLCASSFGGGPGTGELFFGEGSRLTVL.

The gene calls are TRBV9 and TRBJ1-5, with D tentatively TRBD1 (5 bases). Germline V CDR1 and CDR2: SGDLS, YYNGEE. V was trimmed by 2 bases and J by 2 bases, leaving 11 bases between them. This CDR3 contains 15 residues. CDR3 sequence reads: CASSVAGWGNQPQHF. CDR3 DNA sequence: TGTGCCAGCAGCGTGGCAGGGTGGGGCAATCAGCCCCAGCATTTT.

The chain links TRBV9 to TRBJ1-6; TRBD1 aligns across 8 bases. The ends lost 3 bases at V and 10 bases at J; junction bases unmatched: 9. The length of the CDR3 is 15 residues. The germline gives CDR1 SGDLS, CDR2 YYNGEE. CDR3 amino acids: CASSDRTGSGSPLHF. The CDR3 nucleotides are TGTGCCAGCAGCGATCGGACAGGGTCTGGATCACCCCTCCACTTT.

The CDR3 sequence is CASSVDTAFYGYTF. In DNA, the CDR3 is TGTGCCAGCAGCGTAGATACAGCCTTCTATGGCTACACCTTC. The V gene is TRBV9, the J gene TRBJ1-2; D call uncertain. Germline CDR1 SGDLS, CDR2 YYNGEE. The CDR3 covers 14 residues. V dropped 0 bases and J dropped 4 bases, with 10 bases sitting between them.

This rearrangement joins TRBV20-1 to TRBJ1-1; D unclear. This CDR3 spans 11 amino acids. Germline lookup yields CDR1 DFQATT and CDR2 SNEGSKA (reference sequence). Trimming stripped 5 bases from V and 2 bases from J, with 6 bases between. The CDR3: CSAQSNTEAFF. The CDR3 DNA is TGCAGTGCTCAATCAAACACTGAAGCTTTCTTT.

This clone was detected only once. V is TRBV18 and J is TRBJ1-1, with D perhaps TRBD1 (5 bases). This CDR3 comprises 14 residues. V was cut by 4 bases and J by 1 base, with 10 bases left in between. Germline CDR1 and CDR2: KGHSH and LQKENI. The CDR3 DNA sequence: TGTGCCAGCTCACTCACAGGAGAGAACACTGAAGCTTTCTTT. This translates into CASSLTGENTEAFF.

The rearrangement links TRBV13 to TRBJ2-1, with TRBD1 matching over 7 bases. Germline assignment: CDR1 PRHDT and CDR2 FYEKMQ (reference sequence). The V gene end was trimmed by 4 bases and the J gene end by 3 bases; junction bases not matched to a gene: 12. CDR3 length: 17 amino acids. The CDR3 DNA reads TGTGCCAGCAGCTCCGAATCTCGGACAGGCCACTACAATGAGCAGTTCTTC. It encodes CASSSESRTGHYNEQFF.

In DNA form, the CDR3 reads TGTGCCAGCAGCCAAGAGGTACGGGAAGAGACCCAGTACTTC. This encodes CASSQEVREETQYF. The chain links TRBV4-2 to TRBJ2-5; no reliable D call. The CDR3 length is 14 residues. CDR1 is LGHNA, CDR2 YNFKEQ, per germline. V shed 0 bases and J shed 3 bases, with 8 bases lying between them.

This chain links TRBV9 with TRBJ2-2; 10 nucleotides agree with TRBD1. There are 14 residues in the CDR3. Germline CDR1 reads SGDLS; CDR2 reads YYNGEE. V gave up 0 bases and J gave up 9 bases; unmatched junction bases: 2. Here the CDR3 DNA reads TGTGCCAGCAGCGTAGGACAGGGGGCCCGGGAGCTGTTTTTT. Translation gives CASSVGQGARELFF.

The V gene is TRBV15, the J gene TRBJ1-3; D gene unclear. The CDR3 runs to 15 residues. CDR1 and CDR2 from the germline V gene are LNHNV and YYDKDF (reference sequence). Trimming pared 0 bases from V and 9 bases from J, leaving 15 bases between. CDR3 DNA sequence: TGTGCCACCAGCAGAGAATCCTCCCCGGGTGCCACCATATATTTT. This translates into CATSRESSPGATIYF.

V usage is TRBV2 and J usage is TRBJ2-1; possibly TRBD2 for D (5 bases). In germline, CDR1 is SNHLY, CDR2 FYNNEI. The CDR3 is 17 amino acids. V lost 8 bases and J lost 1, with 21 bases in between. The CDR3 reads CASVRGPEKGSYNEQFF. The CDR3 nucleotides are TGTGCCAGCGTGAGAGGGCCGGAGAAAGGATCCTACAATGAGCAGTTCTTC.

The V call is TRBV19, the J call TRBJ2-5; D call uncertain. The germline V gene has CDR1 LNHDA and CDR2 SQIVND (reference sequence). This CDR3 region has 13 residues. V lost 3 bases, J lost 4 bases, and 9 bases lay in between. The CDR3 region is CASSMLPGETQYF. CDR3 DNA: TGTGCCAGTAGTATGCTGCCGGGAGAGACCCAGTACTTC.

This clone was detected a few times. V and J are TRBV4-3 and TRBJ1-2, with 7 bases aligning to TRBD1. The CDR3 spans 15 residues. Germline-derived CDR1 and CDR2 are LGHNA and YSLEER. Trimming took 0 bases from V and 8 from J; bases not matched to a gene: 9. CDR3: CASSQDREGARGYTF. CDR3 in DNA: TGCGCCAGCAGCCAAGATCGGGAGGGGGCGCGAGGCTACACCTTC.

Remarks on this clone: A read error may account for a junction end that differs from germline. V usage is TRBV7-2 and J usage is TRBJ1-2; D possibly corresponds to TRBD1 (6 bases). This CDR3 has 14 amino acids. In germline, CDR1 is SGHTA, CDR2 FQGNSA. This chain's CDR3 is CAGSPPGTYYGYTF. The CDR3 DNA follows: TGTGCCGGCAGCCCGCCCGGGACATACTATGGCTACACCTTC.

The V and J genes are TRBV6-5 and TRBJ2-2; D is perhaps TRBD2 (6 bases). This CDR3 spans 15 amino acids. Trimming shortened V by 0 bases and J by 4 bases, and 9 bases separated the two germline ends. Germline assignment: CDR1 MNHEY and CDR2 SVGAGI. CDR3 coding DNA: TGTGCCAGCAGTTACTCTACTAGCTCCACCGGGGAGCTGTTTTTT. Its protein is CASSYSTSSTGELFF.

This CDR3 is CAWSVSQGFGNQPQHF. For the CDR3, the DNA is TGTGCCTGGAGTGTAAGCCAGGGTTTTGGAAATCAGCCCCAGCATTTT. V is TRBV30 and J is TRBJ1-5; D is possibly TRBD1 (5 bases). This CDR3 is built from 16 residues. The V gene lost 0 bases and the J gene lost 4 bases, with 16 bases spanning the gap. Germline CDR1 reads GTSNPN; CDR2 reads SVGIG (reference sequence). The variable domain in full, with the rest retrieved from reference TRBV30 and TRBJ1-5, is SQTIHQWPATLVQPVGSPLSLECTVEGTSNPNLYWYRQAAGRGLQLLFYSVGIGQISSEVPQNLSASRPQDRQFILSSKKLLLSDSGFYLCAWSVSQGFGNQPQHFGDGTRLSIL.